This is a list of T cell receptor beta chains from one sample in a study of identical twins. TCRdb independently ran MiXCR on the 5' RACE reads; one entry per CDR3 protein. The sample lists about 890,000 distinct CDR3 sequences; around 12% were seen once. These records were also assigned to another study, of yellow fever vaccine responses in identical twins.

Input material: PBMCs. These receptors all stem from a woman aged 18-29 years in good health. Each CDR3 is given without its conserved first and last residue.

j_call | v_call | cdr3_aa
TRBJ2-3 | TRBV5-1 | ASSPRDRSSDTQY
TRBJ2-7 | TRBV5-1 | ASSRTHRGRQPFYEQY
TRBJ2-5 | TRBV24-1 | ATSEPGWGRETQY
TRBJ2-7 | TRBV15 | ATSRTSPQYEQY
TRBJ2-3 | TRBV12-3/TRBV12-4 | ASSLEASFVTDTQY
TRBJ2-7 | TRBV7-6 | ASSLVLAGGISEQY
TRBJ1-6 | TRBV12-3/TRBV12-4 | ASRVGQENSPLH
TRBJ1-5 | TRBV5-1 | ASSLRGGYPLQPQH
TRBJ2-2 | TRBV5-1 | ASSSIGRQNTGELF
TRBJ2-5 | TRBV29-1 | SIRIRHQETQY
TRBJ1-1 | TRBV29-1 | SVTGGNTEAF
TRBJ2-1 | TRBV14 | ASSKRIPWQF
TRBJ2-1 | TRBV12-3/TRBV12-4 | ASTYDRYNEQF
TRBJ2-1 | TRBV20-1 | SARVPGQGYNEQF
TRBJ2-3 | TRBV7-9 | ASSPRKGSTDTQY
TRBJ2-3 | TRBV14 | ASSQSNWGTDTQY
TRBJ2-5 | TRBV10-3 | AISDTGGRETQY
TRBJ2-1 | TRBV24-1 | ATSEAGTYNEQF
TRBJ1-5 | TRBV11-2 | ASSPPVEGGNQPQH
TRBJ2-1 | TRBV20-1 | SAEIWLAGAYNEQF
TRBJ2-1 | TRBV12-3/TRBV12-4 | ASRPTGQSYNEQF
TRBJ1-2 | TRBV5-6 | ASSFAGTGFGGYT
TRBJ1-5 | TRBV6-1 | ASNGDRGSAQH
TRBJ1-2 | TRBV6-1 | ASTPGFREGGYT
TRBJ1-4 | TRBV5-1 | ASRAGAKLF
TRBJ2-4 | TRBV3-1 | ASSQPRGQLAKNIQY
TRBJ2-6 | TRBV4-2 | ASSLRTLSGANVLT
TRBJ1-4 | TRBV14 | ASSQLGTRNEKLF
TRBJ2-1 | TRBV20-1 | NAPEVYEGGGYNEQF
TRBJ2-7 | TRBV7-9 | ASSQRVAERPYEQY
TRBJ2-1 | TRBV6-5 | ASSYPTSTMGYNEQF
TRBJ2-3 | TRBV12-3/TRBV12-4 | ASSTSSDTQY
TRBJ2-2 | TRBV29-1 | SVVKGGELF
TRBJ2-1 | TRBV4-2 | ASSLGLAGGLYNNEQF
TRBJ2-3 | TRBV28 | ASIASTRPSTDTQY
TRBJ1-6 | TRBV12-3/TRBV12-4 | ASSPRQGGNSPLH
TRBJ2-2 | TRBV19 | ASSIRLETGELF
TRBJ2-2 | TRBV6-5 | ASSHGDGHTGELF
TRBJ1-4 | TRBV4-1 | ASSQLNEKLF
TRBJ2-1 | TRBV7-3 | ASSSQSSGTYNEQF